These T cell receptor beta chains were read from a single sample in a study of blood T cell repertoires in COVID-19. Profiled with immunoSEQ multiplex PCR; TCRdb holds only in-frame clones, not every one. The sample has approximately 170,000 clones; around 81% are singletons. Sequencing input: peripheral blood. The source is a man between 65 and 79 years old who had recovered from COVID-19. Both conserved end residues are part of each CDR3.

>TRBV6-2/TRBV6-3|TRBJ2-7
CASSYLAGAKYEQYF
>TRBV28|TRBJ1-2
CASSLMTGANYGYTF
>TRBV20-1|TRBJ2-1
CSASDRDYGHNEQFF
>TRBV5-1|TRBJ2-5
CASSLLVTEETQYF
>TRBV4-3|TRBJ1-5
CASSQDLTNFQPQHF
>TRBV19|TRBJ2-1
CASSTSSGLAYNEQFF
>TRBV6-2/TRBV6-3|TRBJ2-1
CASSYGGRAAFF
>TRBV6-1|TRBJ2-1
CASSLLALYYNEQFF
>TRBV18|TRBJ1-2
CASSPGQGALNGYTF
>TRBV7-8|TRBJ2-1
CASSLDPSGGYNEQFF
>TRBV6-6|TRBJ2-1
CASSPGRQGGNEQFF
>TRBV30|TRBJ1-5
CAWSTRDNQPQHF
>TRBV19|TRBJ2-2
CATNLNTGELFF
>TRBV11-2|TRBJ2-7
CASSLDRGYYEQYF
>TRBV3-1/TRBV3-2|TRBJ1-2
CASSQSTQGYTF
>TRBV5-5|TRBJ1-2
CASSLYRTGYGYTF
>TRBV10-3|TRBJ1-5
CAISVQGPNQPQHF
>TRBV13|TRBJ2-7
CASSSAGTSKYF
>TRBV3-1/TRBV3-2|TRBJ2-1
CASSQTGTSSYNEQFF
>TRBV29-1|TRBJ1-1
CSGTGVNTEAFF
>TRBV28|TRBJ2-2
CASSLAEGGPGELFF
>TRBV6-5|TRBJ1-3
CASSSNFGNTIYF
>TRBV9|TRBJ2-7
CASSVEGSSYEQYF
>TRBV12-5|TRBJ2-1
CASGPNRGPDNEQFF
>TRBV12-3/TRBV12-4|TRBJ2-5
CASSTTGRETQYF
>TRBV20-1|TRBJ2-1
CSASPRGHEQFF
>TRBV3-1/TRBV3-2|TRBJ1-1
CASSPGGENTEAFF
>TRBV12-3/TRBV12-4|TRBJ2-7
CASRLAGDEQYF
>TRBV5-4|TRBJ2-3
CASSDQSADTQYF
>TRBV24-1|TRBJ2-3
CATSDDRDRVLDTQYF
>TRBV5-6|TRBJ1-5
CASSWSRGNQPQHF
>TRBV28|TRBJ1-4
CASSSPVNAISGGWYEKLFF
>TRBV4-1|TRBJ1-5
CASSQGRQGNQPQHF
>TRBV15|TRBJ1-1
CATSRDRRRTEAFF
>TRBV23-1|TRBJ2-7
CASSQDRLPVYEQYF
>TRBV7-9|TRBJ2-5
CASSLGTSGTLGETQYF
>TRBV7-2|TRBJ2-3
CASSSGLAEFTDTQYF
>TRBV5-1|TRBJ2-5
CASGAGTGNVETQYF
>TRBV6-5|TRBJ2-5
CAGRAGEETQYF
>TRBV23-1|TRBJ2-7
CASLRGGREPEQYF
>TRBV27|TRBJ1-5
CASSDIAGVNQPQHF
>TRBV10-3|TRBJ1-1
CAISVGTGSAAEAFF
>TRBV4-1|TRBJ2-7
CASSQDPGGNPYEQYF
>TRBV7-8|TRBJ2-7
CASSSGQYYEQYF
>TRBV18|TRBJ2-3
CASSPARGPTDTQYF